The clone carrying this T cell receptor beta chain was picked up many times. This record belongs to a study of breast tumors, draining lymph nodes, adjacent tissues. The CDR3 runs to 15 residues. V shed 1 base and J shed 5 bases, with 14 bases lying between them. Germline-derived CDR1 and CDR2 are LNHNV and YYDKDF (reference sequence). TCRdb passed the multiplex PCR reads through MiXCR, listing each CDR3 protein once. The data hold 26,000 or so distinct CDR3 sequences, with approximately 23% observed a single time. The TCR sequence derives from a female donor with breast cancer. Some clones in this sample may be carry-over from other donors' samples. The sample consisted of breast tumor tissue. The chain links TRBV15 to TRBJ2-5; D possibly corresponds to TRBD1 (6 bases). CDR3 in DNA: TGTGCCACCAGCAGAGGGACAGCGACGCGGGAGACCCAGTACTTC. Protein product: CATSRGTATRETQYF.